These T cell receptor beta chains were read from a single sample in a study of blood T cell repertoires in COVID-19. TCRdb keeps only in-frame clones here, not all; method: immunoSEQ multiplex PCR. The sample includes 200,000 to 300,000 clones, roughly nine tenths of them seen just once. The specimen was peripheral blood. The receptors stem from a woman in her fifties or sixties who had recovered from COVID-19. Each CDR3 is given with its conserved first and last residue. The D gene is left open where the match is weak.

J gene | D gene | V gene | CDR3 protein
TRBJ2-1 | TRBD2 | TRBV6-5 | CASSYWGLAGGEQFF
TRBJ1-2 | TRBD1 | TRBV19 | CASSQDYRGGYTF
TRBJ2-2 | TRBD2 | TRBV2 | CASSGLAGANTGELFF
TRBJ2-5 | NA | TRBV27 | CASSFSIQETQYF
TRBJ1-6 | TRBD1 | TRBV5-1 | CASSPEGQGTSVRLHF
TRBJ2-5 | TRBD1 | TRBV7-9 | CASSYQDRGQETQYF
TRBJ2-3 | NA | TRBV7-3 | CASSFNGVRTDTQYF
TRBJ2-2 | TRBD1 | TRBV5-1 | CASSTGQGLDTGELFF
TRBJ1-6 | TRBD1 | TRBV6-5 | CASRSGTVNSPLHF
TRBJ1-2 | NA | TRBV11-2 | CASSFLLIQGLYGYTF
TRBJ1-6 | NA | TRBV4-1 | CASSQFEGSSYNSPLHF
TRBJ1-1 | NA | TRBV3-1/TRBV3-2 | CASSPGLSNTEAFF
TRBJ1-6 | TRBD1 | TRBV28 | CASSETDRGRSPLHF
TRBJ1-1 | NA | TRBV7-9 | CASSYGGQRSNTEAFF
TRBJ2-5 | TRBD1 | TRBV5-4 | CASSLGQGDLEETQYF
TRBJ1-6 | TRBD1 | TRBV29-1 | CSVEQGVGSPLHF
TRBJ1-6 | NA | TRBV27 | CASSPYNSPLHF
TRBJ2-3 | NA | TRBV7-2 | CASSLVSGSTDTQYF
TRBJ1-1 | NA | TRBV7-2 | CASSLASGRGTEAFF
TRBJ1-6 | NA | TRBV6-5 | CASSLAGWPLHF
TRBJ2-1 | NA | TRBV19 | CASSIDLTIREQFF
TRBJ1-2 | NA | TRBV27 | CASSERGSYGYTF
TRBJ1-2 | TRBD1 | TRBV24-1 | CATSGTEYGYTF
TRBJ1-1 | TRBD1 | TRBV28 | CASVWDSGAEAFF
TRBJ2-5 | NA | TRBV7-3 | CASSLLRQETQYF
TRBJ1-5 | NA | TRBV2 | CASSEESGLNPQHF
TRBJ1-2 | NA | TRBV6-5 | CASTGTKNYGYTF
TRBJ2-5 | NA | TRBV3-1/TRBV3-2 | CASSQGTSLETQYF
TRBJ2-7 | NA | TRBV11-2 | CASSLDRLTIEQYF
TRBJ1-2 | TRBD1 | TRBV9 | CASSPEPGQGRGYTF
TRBJ2-7 | NA | TRBV28 | CASSLLTQGLDEQYF
TRBJ1-2 | NA | TRBV5-6 | CASSSPTGNYGYTF
TRBJ2-7 | NA | TRBV25-1 | CASSEAQGAGYEQYF
TRBJ2-1 | TRBD2 | TRBV27 | CASSLIASGGRNEQFF
TRBJ2-7 | NA | TRBV7-9 | CASSLERKGGASYEQYF
TRBJ2-7 | TRBD2 | TRBV27 | CASSWGTGGDEQYF
TRBJ2-3 | NA | TRBV10-3 | CAISDLQGTDTQYF
TRBJ1-1 | TRBD1 | TRBV7-3 | CASSLKQGARDEAFF
TRBJ1-5 | TRBD1 | TRBV18 | CASSSDRAILQPQHF
TRBJ1-3 | NA | TRBV4-1 | CASSQAPPPRARNTIYF
TRBJ2-4 | NA | TRBV28 | CASSGGSSNIQYF
TRBJ2-5 | TRBD2 | TRBV5-1 | CASSWGLDYQETQYF
TRBJ2-7 | TRBD1 | TRBV5-4 | CASSRTSGQQGEQYF
TRBJ2-7 | TRBD2 | TRBV29-1 | CSVDAGDYEQYF
TRBJ2-1 | NA | TRBV7-6 | CASTLTTGEGSKQFF